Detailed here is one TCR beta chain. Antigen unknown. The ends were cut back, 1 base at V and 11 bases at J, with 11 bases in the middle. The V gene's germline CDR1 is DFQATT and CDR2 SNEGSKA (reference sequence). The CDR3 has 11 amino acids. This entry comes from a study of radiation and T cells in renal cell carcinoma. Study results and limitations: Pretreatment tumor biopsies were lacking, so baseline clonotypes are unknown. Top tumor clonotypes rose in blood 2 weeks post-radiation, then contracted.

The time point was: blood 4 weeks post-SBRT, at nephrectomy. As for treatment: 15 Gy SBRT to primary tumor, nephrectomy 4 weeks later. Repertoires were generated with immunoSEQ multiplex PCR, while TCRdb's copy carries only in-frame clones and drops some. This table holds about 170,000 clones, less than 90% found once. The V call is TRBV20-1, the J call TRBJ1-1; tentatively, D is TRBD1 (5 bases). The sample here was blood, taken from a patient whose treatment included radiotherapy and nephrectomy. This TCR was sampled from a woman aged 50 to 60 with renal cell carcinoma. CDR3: CSARGDSKAFF. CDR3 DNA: TGCAGTGCTAGAGGCGACAGTAAGGCTTTCTTT.